The 27 T cell receptor beta chains in this list originate from one sample, sequenced in a study of T cell responses to AZD1222 COVID-19 vaccine. Produced via immunoSEQ multiplex PCR; TCRdb's table is partial and in-frame only. The table shows approximately 210,000 clones, with 80% to 95% occurring only once. The sequencing here drew on peripheral blood, taken 28 days after the second AZD1222 dose. These receptors came from an adult who received the AZD1222 COVID-19 vaccine.

The V call is TRBV7-2, the J call TRBJ2-7; the match to TRBD2 covers 11 bases. Trimming cost V 1 base and J 4 bases; bases outside gene matches: 6. This CDR3 is built from 16 residues. In germline, CDR1 is SGHTA, CDR2 FQGNSA. The CDR3 DNA follows: TGTGCCAGCAGCTTAGGAACTAGCGGGAGCTTGTACGAGCAGTACTTC. Protein: CASSLGTSGSLYEQYF.

The chain joins TRBV4-1 to TRBJ2-1; 10 positions agree with TRBD2. Germline values: CDR1 MGHRA, CDR2 YSYEKL. This CDR3 comprises 19 residues. The junction had 13 bases not matched to a gene; V was cut back by 0 bases and J by 5 bases. The chain's CDR3 is CASSQDRTSTSGKNNEQFF. CDR3 bases: TGCGCCAGCAGCCAAGACCGCACTTCCACTAGCGGGAAAAACAATGAGCAGTTCTTC.

A single count supports this clone. The rearrangement joins TRBV28 to TRBJ1-5; D possibly corresponds to TRBD1 (6 bases). Germline CDR1 reads MDHEN; CDR2 reads SYDVKM. The V end was cut by 2 bases, the J end by 1 base, with 9 bases between. There are 15 residues in the CDR3. Here the CDR3 reads CASSLAGGSNQPQHF. CDR3 DNA: TGTGCCAGCAGTTTAGCCGGGGGCAGCAATCAGCCCCAGCATTTT. Together with reference TRBV28 and TRBJ1-5, the CDR3 gives the full variable domain: DVKVTQSSRYLVKRTGEKVFLECVQDMDHENMFWYRQDPGLGLRLIYFSYDVKMKEKGDIPEGYSVSREKKERFSLILESASTNQTSMYLCASSLAGGSNQPQHFGDGTRLSIL.

V and J are TRBV19 and TRBJ2-1, with D maybe TRBD2 (5 bases). Germline CDR1 is LNHDA and CDR2 is SQIVND (reference sequence). The CDR3 is made up of 15 amino acids. The V and J ends lost 3 bases and 3 bases respectively, with 12 bases between them. The DNA for the CDR3 is TGTGCCAGTAGTATGCCGGGGTTGGGCTACAATGAGCAGTTCTTC. Translation gives CASSMPGLGYNEQFF.

This rearrangement joins TRBV4-1 to TRBJ1-5, with a weak D call TRBD1 (5 bases). Trimming shortened V by 0 bases and J by 4 bases, and 19 bases separated the two germline ends. The CDR3 spans 18 residues. The V gene's germline CDR1 is MGHRA and CDR2 YSYEKL. The CDR3 DNA sequence: TGCGCCAGCAGCCAAGATCAGGTTCAGGGAGCCTCTAATCAGCCCCAGCATTTT. Translated: CASSQDQVQGASNQPQHF.

The chain employs TRBV6-1 and TRBJ1-4; TRBD1 aligns across 8 bases. CDR3 size: 16 residues. Germline V CDR1 and CDR2: MNHNS, SASEGT. With V trimmed by 4 bases and J by 4 bases, 8 bases remained unmatched. This CDR3 is CASSVTTGEFNEKLFF. As DNA, the CDR3 is TGTGCCAGCAGTGTCACGACAGGGGAGTTTAATGAAAAACTGTTTTTT.

This chain links TRBV7-9 with TRBJ2-5, with D unclear. CDR3 length: 17 amino acids. Germline lookup yields CDR1 SEHNR and CDR2 FQNEAQ (reference sequence). V lost 5 bases and J 0 bases, leaving 19 bases between the germline ends. The CDR3 reads CASSHPIYDFNQETQYF. The CDR3 DNA reads TGTGCCAGCAGCCACCCCATTTACGACTTCAACCAAGAGACCCAGTACTTC.

CDR3 region: CASDSGAATGELFF. CDR3 sequence (DNA): TGTGCCAGCGATAGTGGGGCGGCCACCGGGGAGCTGTTTTTT. This chain links TRBV2 with TRBJ2-2; TRBD1 is a possible D gene (5 bases). V was cut by 8 bases and J by 4 bases, with 14 bases left in between. Per germline, CDR1 SNHLY and CDR2 FYNNEI. The CDR3 runs to 14 residues. The entire variable domain, with the rest obtained from reference TRBV2 and TRBJ2-2, is as follows: EPEVTQTPSHQVTQMGQEVILRCVPISNHLYFYWYRQILGQKVEFLVSFYNNEISEKSEIFDDQFSVERPDGSNFTLKIRSTKLEDSAMYFCASDSGAATGELFFGEGSRLTVL.

V gene TRBV5-1 combines with J gene TRBJ1-2, with D unclear. The CDR3 extends over 15 amino acids. Germline values: CDR1 SGHRS, CDR2 YFSETQ. With 5 bases removed from V and 3 bases from J, the gap between germline ends came to 17 bases. The CDR3 region has the DNA TGCGCCAGCAGAACCGACGGGTCGGGGTACTATGGCTACACCTTC. It encodes CASRTDGSGYYGYTF.

The chain has TRBV27 and TRBJ2-1, with 9 bases aligning to TRBD2. Germline assignment: CDR1 MNHEY and CDR2 SMNVEV (reference sequence). V trimming: 6 bases; J trimming: 11 bases; junction bases outside the gene matches: 11. CDR3 length equals 14 residues. CDR3 nucleotides: TGTGCCAGCAGCTATAGCGGGAGCGGTGGTCAGCAGTTCTTC. Its protein is CASSYSGSGGQQFF.

The CDR3 sequence is CAISGPAGEETQYF. CDR3 in DNA: TGTGCCATCAGTGGTCCAGCGGGAGAGGAGACCCAGTACTTC. V usage is TRBV10-3 and J usage is TRBJ2-5; 8 positions match TRBD2. The CDR3 consists of 14 residues. After removal of 4 bases from V and 5 bases from J, the junction contained 6 bases not matched to a gene. Germline V gene lookup returns CDR1 ENHRY and CDR2 SYGVKD.

The chain recombines TRBV11-3 with TRBJ1-1, with D possibly TRBD1 on 5 matching bases. The CDR3 runs to 14 residues. The germline CDR1 and CDR2 sequences are SGHNT and YENEEA. V was trimmed by 0 bases and J by 8 bases, leaving 13 bases between them. The CDR3 here is CASSLDSRVSEAFF. The CDR3 nucleotides are TGTGCCAGCAGCTTAGATAGCAGGGTTTCCGAAGCTTTCTTT.

The rearrangement joins TRBV5-6 to TRBJ2-7, with D possibly TRBD2 on 6 matching bases. Trimming removed 2 bases at V and 0 bases at J, with 12 bases between. CDR3 length: 15 amino acids. Germline V gene sequence: CDR1 SGHDT, CDR2 YYEEEE. CDR3 sequence reads: CASSFVGLRSYEQYF. The CDR3 bases are TGTGCCAGCAGCTTCGTGGGACTCCGCTCCTACGAGCAGTACTTC.

This rearrangement joins TRBV19 to TRBJ2-7, with 12 bases matching TRBD2. The germline gives CDR1 LNHDA, CDR2 SQIVND (reference sequence). V lost 4 bases and J lost 0; bases outside the gene matches: 4. This CDR3 has 16 residues. CDR3 region: CASSTGLAGSSYEQYF. The CDR3 region has the DNA TGTGCCAGTAGTACCGGACTAGCGGGAAGCTCCTACGAGCAGTACTTC.

This clone was counted once. The chain combines TRBV5-1 with TRBJ2-3; TRBD2 aligns across 11 bases. Germline V gives CDR1 SGHRS, CDR2 YFSETQ. Trimming took 0 bases from V and 4 from J; bases not matched to a gene: 13. The CDR3 is 19 residues long. CDR3 loop: CASSLAFSGTSGRSDTQYF. CDR3 sequence (DNA): TGCGCCAGCAGCTTGGCCTTTTCCGGTACTAGCGGGAGATCAGATACGCAGTATTTT. Variable domain in full (rest from reference TRBV5-1 and TRBJ2-3): KAGVTQTPRYLIKTRGQQVTLSCSPISGHRSVSWYQQTPGQGLQFLFEYFSETQRNKGNFPGRFSGRQFSNSRSEMNVSTLELGDSALYLCASSLAFSGTSGRSDTQYFGPGTRLTVL.

The chain couples TRBV25-1 to TRBJ2-1; no definite D call. CDR3 length: 11 amino acids. V shed 6 bases and J shed 10 bases, with 10 bases lying between them. Germline V gene sequence: CDR1 MGHDK, CDR2 SYGVNS. CDR3 coding DNA: TGTGCCAGCAGCCCGGTACGAGAGCAGTTCTTC. Translation gives CASSPVREQFF.

The chain combines TRBV28 with TRBJ1-5; the D is unclear. V lost 6 bases and J lost 3, with 3 bases in between. The length of the CDR3 is 11 residues. The germline V gene encodes CDR1 MDHEN and CDR2 SYDVKM. The CDR3 reads CASSNNQPQHF. CDR3 coding DNA: TGTGCCAGCAGCAACAATCAGCCCCAGCATTTT.

In nucleotides, the CDR3 is TGTGCCAGCAGTCCGTCACGGCCAGGGAGTCCCACTGAAGCTTTCTTT. Its protein is CASSPSRPGSPTEAFF. The genes are TRBV25-1 and TRBJ1-1; a weak D match, TRBD1 (5 bases). The germline V gene encodes CDR1 MGHDK and CDR2 SYGVNS. V lost 5 bases and J 4 bases, leaving 20 bases between the germline ends. This CDR3 has 16 amino acids.

This clone was recorded once. The V call is TRBV28, the J call TRBJ2-4; TRBD2 agrees at 8 bases. The CDR3 is made up of 16 amino acids. Germline lookup yields CDR1 MDHEN and CDR2 SYDVKM. V was pared by 5 bases and J by 3 bases, with 9 bases of the junction left unmatched. As DNA, the CDR3 is TGTGCCAGCAGTCACTCCGGGGCGGGAGGCAAAAACATTCAGTACTTC. It is translated as CASSHSGAGGKNIQYF. Based on the CDR3 plus reference TRBV28 and TRBJ2-4, the full variable domain is DVKVTQSSRYLVKRTGEKVFLECVQDMDHENMFWYRQDPGLGLRLIYFSYDVKMKEKGDIPEGYSVSREKKERFSLILESASTNQTSMYLCASSHSGAGGKNIQYFGAGTRLSVL.

The genes are TRBV6-5 and TRBJ1-6, with 7 bases that match TRBD1. CDR3 length equals 14 residues. The V gene end was trimmed by 8 bases and the J gene end by 6 bases; junction bases not matched to a gene: 7. The germline V gene has CDR1 MNHEY and CDR2 SVGAGI. CDR3 protein: CASRKGQTNSPLHF. DNA for the CDR3: TGTGCCAGCCGAAAGGGACAGACTAATTCACCCCTCCACTTT.

J is TRBJ1-4 and V is TRBV5-1, with TRBD1 matching over 8 bases. V lost 4 bases, J lost 6 bases, and 8 bases stayed unmatched. CDR3 length: 15 residues. CDR1 is SGHRS and CDR2 is YFSETQ in the germline V gene. CDR3 DNA sequence: TGCGCCAGCAGCATTCGGGACAGGTGGCATGAAAAACTGTTTTTT. It encodes CASSIRDRWHEKLFF.

The chain joins TRBV6-6 to TRBJ2-7, with a weak D call TRBD1 (6 bases). Germline CDR1 is MNHNY and CDR2 is SVGAGI (reference sequence). The CDR3 loop spans 12 amino acids. V was shortened by 5 bases and J by 4 bases, with 9 bases between the two germline ends. This CDR3 is CASSPRGYEQYF. The CDR3 coding sequence is TGTGCCAGCAGTCCTAGGGGGTACGAGCAGTACTTC.

The V call is TRBV13, the J call TRBJ2-1, with no clear D. Germline V CDR1 and CDR2: PRHDT, FYEKMQ (reference sequence). V lost 5 bases, J lost 5 bases, and 19 bases lay in between. This CDR3 has 16 residues. CDR3: CASSHTRAWEHNEQFF. The CDR3 nucleotides read TGTGCCAGCAGCCACACTCGAGCGTGGGAACACAATGAGCAGTTCTTC. The variable domain in full, with the rest retrieved from reference TRBV13 and TRBJ2-1, is AAGVIQSPRHLIKEKRETATLKCYPIPRHDTVYWYQQGPGQDPQFLISFYEKMQSDKGSIPDRFSAQQFSDYHSELNMSSLELGDSALYFCASSHTRAWEHNEQFFGPGTRLTVL.

The J gene is TRBJ1-2, the V gene TRBV7-8; 11 bases line up with TRBD1. Germline values: CDR1 SGHVS, CDR2 FQNEAQ. The CDR3 contains 16 residues. The V gene end was trimmed by 1 base and the J gene end by 4 bases; junction bases not matched to a gene: 5. CDR3 nucleotides: TGTGCCAGCAGCTTAGATTGGGACAGGGGGATCTATGGCTACACCTTC. The encoded protein is CASSLDWDRGIYGYTF.

V is TRBV5-1 and J is TRBJ2-3; 7 bases line up with TRBD2. The CDR3 covers 14 residues. CDR1 is SGHRS and CDR2 is YFSETQ in the germline V gene. V lost 5 bases, J lost 4 bases, and 7 bases stayed unmatched. CDR3 DNA: TGCGCCAGCAGGGACCCTAGCGGAGCAGATACGCAGTATTTT. It translates to CASRDPSGADTQYF.

The CDR3 loop is CASSGDRYGGYTF. CDR3 nucleotide sequence: TGCGCCAGCAGCGGGGACAGGTACGGTGGCTACACCTTC. The V gene is TRBV5-1, the J gene TRBJ1-2; 8 bases are shared with TRBD1. Germline CDR1 and CDR2: SGHRS and YFSETQ. With 4 bases clipped from V and 7 bases from J, the junction kept 6 bases outside the gene matches. The CDR3 is 13 residues long.

The rearrangement joins TRBV2 to TRBJ2-7; 15 nucleotides match TRBD2. V shed 5 bases, J shed 2 bases, and the junction held 13 bases outside the gene matches. The germline V gene has CDR1 SNHLY and CDR2 FYNNEI. The CDR3 spans 19 residues. CDR3 DNA sequence: TGTGCCAGCAGTACGCGGACTAGCGGGAGGGTAGACCAAACCTACGAGCAGTACTTC. Translating gives CASSTRTSGRVDQTYEQYF.